The 27 T cell receptor beta chains in this list originate from one sample, sequenced in a study of T-cell reconstitution after alpha-beta-depleted transplantation in children. Molecular barcoding with unique molecular identifiers was used for the TCRbeta library. One entry per CDR3 protein, called by TCRdb with MiXCR from the PCR reads. The sample records more than 200,000 distinct CDR3 sequences, roughly 8.3% being singletons. The source was PBMCs, mostly from graft donor cells, collected 360 days after TCRalphabeta/CD19-depleted stem cell transplant. Receptors were obtained from a male patient under 10 years old who had a stem cell transplant for acute myeloid leukemia, so the T cells may come from the graft donor.

This clonotype was recorded at least ten times. The rearrangement uses TRBV5-1 and TRBJ2-2, with D possibly called TRBD1 or TRBD2 (5 bases each). The CDR3 length is 15 residues. V lost 5 bases and J lost 5, with 16 bases in between. Germline V lookup: CDR1 SGHRS, CDR2 YFSETQ. CDR3 in DNA: TGCGCCAGCAGGAGGGACCGCGTCAGTACCGGGGAGCTGTTTTTT. Translation gives CASRRDRVSTGELFF.

This clonotype was seen ten or more times. The chain combines TRBV2 with TRBJ2-5; D is undetermined. CDR3 length equals 12 residues. Trimming left V 8 bases short and J 1 base short, with 8 bases between. Germline V CDR1 and CDR2: SNHLY, FYNNEI. This chain's CDR3 is CASWPIQETQYF. The CDR3 coding sequence is TGTGCCAGCTGGCCAATCCAAGAGACCCAGTACTTC.

This clonotype was counted at least ten times. This sequence joins TRBV5-1 and TRBJ2-5; tentative D call: TRBD1 (6 bases). CDR3 length: 13 amino acids. Between the trimmed V and J ends, which lost 2 bases and 4 bases, there was a span of 9 bases. Per the germline V gene, CDR1 is SGHRS and CDR2 is YFSETQ. CDR3: CASSLDRPETQYF. DNA of the CDR3: TGCGCCAGCAGCTTAGACAGGCCAGAGACCCAGTACTTC. The whole variable domain, filled in from reference TRBV5-1 and TRBJ2-5, reads KAGVTQTPRYLIKTRGQQVTLSCSPISGHRSVSWYQQTPGQGLQFLFEYFSETQRNKGNFPGRFSGRQFSNSRSEMNVSTLELGDSALYLCASSLDRPETQYFGPGTRLLVL.

This clonotype was picked up many times. The gene calls are TRBV11-2 and TRBJ1-1; no definite D call. The V gene lost 5 bases and the J gene lost 0 bases, with 7 bases spanning the gap. This CDR3 region has 13 residues. Germline CDR1 and CDR2: SGHAT and FQNNGV. Written as DNA, the CDR3 is TGTGCCAGCAGCACACAGCTGAACACTGAAGCTTTCTTT. It specifies CASSTQLNTEAFF.

In this sample, this clonotype turned up many times. The CDR3 region has the DNA TGTGCCAGCAGCTATAGTAGCAGGGTCTACGAGCAGTACGTC. As protein: CASSYSSRVYEQYV. The J gene is TRBJ2-7, the V gene TRBV11-1; a weak D match, TRBD1 (5 bases). V lost 4 bases, J lost 3 bases, and 13 bases lay in between. Germline V gene lookup returns CDR1 SGHAT and CDR2 FQDESV (reference sequence). The CDR3 extends over 14 amino acids.

This clonotype was counted many times. The genes are TRBV18 and TRBJ2-2; 7 nucleotides align to TRBD1. Trimming took 5 bases from V and 4 from J; bases not matched to a gene: 4. Germline values: CDR1 KGHSH, CDR2 LQKENI. This CDR3 is built from 14 residues. The CDR3 is CASSTDRRTGELFF. DNA for the CDR3: TGTGCCAGCTCAACGGACAGGCGCACCGGGGAGCTGTTTTTT.

This clonotype has a handful of counts. The CDR3 nucleotides are TGCAGTGCCCATGAGGGGCTCAGACAAGCTTTCTTT. This encodes CSAHEGLRQAFF. This chain connects TRBV20-1 to TRBJ1-1; D possibly corresponds to TRBD1 (5 bases). Germline CDR1 is DFQATT and CDR2 is SNEGSKA (reference sequence). The V end lost 6 bases, the J end lost 9 bases, and 17 bases lay between the germline ends. The CDR3 covers 12 residues.

There are a few counts of this clonotype. The chain recombines TRBV12-3 or TRBV12-4 with TRBJ1-2; D is possibly TRBD1 (6 bases). CDR3 length: 15 amino acids. The ends were cut back, 4 bases at V and 2 bases at J, with 14 bases in the middle. The CDR3 loop reads CASSYPDRQNYGYTF. The CDR3 bases are TGTGCCAGCAGTTACCCAGACAGGCAGAACTATGGCTACACCTTC.

The chain combines TRBV4-2 with TRBJ2-5; D possibly corresponds to TRBD1 (5 bases). This CDR3 region has 14 residues. V lost 4 bases and J lost 4, with 13 bases in between. From germline, CDR1 is LGHNA and CDR2 YNFKEQ. The CDR3: CASSPGPQGETQYF. The CDR3, as DNA: TGTGCCAGCAGCCCCGGGCCCCAGGGAGAGACCCAGTACTTC.

Note on this clonotype: A single base separates this from a much larger clone, so it may be a read error. The chain couples TRBV6-5 to TRBJ2-1; D call uncertain. Trimming shortened V by 7 bases and J by 7 bases, and 11 bases separated the two germline ends. The V gene's germline CDR1 is MNHEY and CDR2 SVGAGI. The CDR3 loop spans 12 amino acids. The CDR3 here is CASMGNRNEQFF. The CDR3 nucleotides are TGTGCCAGCATGGGAAACAGAAATGAGCAGTTCTTC.

This clonotype was found a few times. The CDR3 DNA is TGTGCCAGCAGTTTACTAGGGACCGGAAACACCATATATTTT. Residues: CASSLLGTGNTIYF. V usage is TRBV27 and J usage is TRBJ1-3; tentatively, D is TRBD1 (5 bases). CDR3 length: 14 residues. Trimming pared 2 bases from V and 4 bases from J, leaving 9 bases between. The germline CDR1 and CDR2 sequences are MNHEY and SMNVEV (reference sequence).

This clonotype has a count of ten or more. The CDR3: CASSSGDREYF. Written as DNA, the CDR3 is TGTGCCAGCAGTTCCGGCGACCGGGAGTATTTT. The chain employs TRBV12-3 or TRBV12-4 and TRBJ2-3; unclear D gene. CDR3 length: 11 amino acids. V lost 4 bases and J lost 13, with 12 bases in between.

V gene TRBV24-1 combines with J gene TRBJ2-4; D remains ambiguous. V lost 10 bases, J lost 1 base, and 13 bases lay in between. CDR1 and CDR2 (germline): KGHDR, SFDVKD. The CDR3 runs 14 residues. The CDR3 region has the DNA TGTGCCACGAGATTGGCAGGCGCCAAAAACATTCAGTACTTC. This codes for CATRLAGAKNIQYF.

This clonotype was picked up many times. V is TRBV4-1 and J is TRBJ2-7; TRBD1 matches at 9 bases. The CDR3 extends over 15 amino acids. V lost 2 bases to trimming and J lost 2 bases; unmatched junction nucleotides: 4. Germline assignment: CDR1 MGHRA and CDR2 YSYEKL. The DNA of the CDR3 is TGCGCCAGCAGCCAACCGACAGGGGGGACCTACGAGCAGTACTTC. Amino acids: CASSQPTGGTYEQYF.

This chain links TRBV12-3 or TRBV12-4 with TRBJ2-1; D is perhaps TRBD2 (6 bases). Between the trimmed V and J ends, which lost 3 bases and 6 bases, there was a span of 18 bases. The CDR3 spans 16 residues. For the CDR3, the DNA is TGTGCCAGCAGTTTCGCCTCGCCGGGAGCAACCAATGAGCAGTTCTTC. It translates to CASSFASPGATNEQFF.

This clonotype was seen at least ten times. This chain uses TRBV20-1 with TRBJ2-3; tentatively, D is TRBD1 (6 bases). CDR1 and CDR2 from the germline V gene are DFQATT and SNEGSKA (reference sequence). Trimming removed 6 bases at V and 6 bases at J, with 10 bases between. The CDR3 sequence is 11 residues long. This chain's CDR3 is CSAQRGDTQYF. In DNA, the CDR3 is TGCAGTGCCCAGAGGGGGGATACGCAGTATTTT.

This clonotype was found many times. The chain combines TRBV3-1 with TRBJ2-7; 7 bases line up with TRBD1. V shed 3 bases, J shed 2 bases, and the junction held 4 bases outside the gene matches. The CDR3 is 14 residues long. In germline, CDR1 is LGHDT, CDR2 YNNKEL (reference sequence). The CDR3 here is CASSHRTGAYEQYV. The DNA of the CDR3 is TGTGCCAGCAGCCACAGGACAGGCGCCTACGAGCAGTACGTC.

This clonotype appeared a single time. The rearrangement joins TRBV7-9 to TRBJ2-3; D is uncertain. The V gene's germline CDR1 is SEHNR and CDR2 FQNEAQ (reference sequence). Trimming cost V 0 bases and J 2 bases, with 9 bases left between them. The CDR3 is 15 amino acids. CDR3 loop: CASSLAVRATDTQYF. The CDR3 DNA reads as TGTGCCAGCAGCTTAGCGGTACGGGCCACAGATACGCAGTATTTT.

This clonotype was recorded many times. The rearrangement joins TRBV29-1 to TRBJ1-1; tentatively, D is TRBD1 (5 bases). V was pared by 1 base and J by 0 bases, with 21 bases between. The CDR3 has 18 residues. Looked up from germline, CDR1 is SQVTM and CDR2 is ANQGSEA. The CDR3 region is CSVEVLERGYRLNTEAFF. In DNA form, the CDR3 reads TGCAGCGTTGAAGTATTGGAAAGGGGTTACCGATTGAACACTGAAGCTTTCTTT. Full variable domain (outside the CDR3, taken from reference TRBV29-1 and TRBJ1-1): SAVISQKPSRDICQRGTSLTIQCQVDSQVTMMFWYRQQPGQSLTLIATANQGSEATYESGFVIDKFPISRPNLTFSTLTVSNMSPEDSSIYLCSVEVLERGYRLNTEAFFGQGTRLTVV.

There are many counts of this clonotype. The J gene is TRBJ1-5, the V gene TRBV20-1; a weak D match, TRBD1 (6 bases). Germline V gene data show CDR1 as DFQATT and CDR2 as SNEGSKA (reference sequence). V was shortened by 5 bases and J by 4 bases, with 18 bases between the two germline ends. This CDR3 has 15 residues. CDR3 coding DNA: TGCAGTGCTGGCGGAGCGGGGGCAGTTAATCAGCCCCAGCATTTT. Protein sequence: CSAGGAGAVNQPQHF.

This clonotype was observed a few times. V gene TRBV7-3 combines with J gene TRBJ2-2; the match to TRBD1 covers 7 bases. Germline V gives CDR1 SGHTA, CDR2 FQGTGA. The CDR3 sequence is 15 residues long. Unmatched junction bases numbered 5, after V lost 3 bases and J lost 4 bases. CDR3 bases: TGTGCCAGCAGCTTCGCGGACAGGCCCACCGGGGAGCTGTTTTTT. This gives the protein CASSFADRPTGELFF.

This clonotype was seen more than once but under ten times. The J gene is TRBJ2-7, the V gene TRBV10-3; weak D call: TRBD2 (5 bases). Germline V gene sequence: CDR1 ENHRY, CDR2 SYGVKD. V gave up 0 bases and J gave up 0 bases, with 12 bases separating them. The CDR3 runs to 16 residues. CDR3 sequence: CAISESSSGISYEQYF. The CDR3 DNA is TGTGCCATCAGTGAGTCGAGCAGCGGTATCTCCTACGAGCAGTACTTC.

The chain joins TRBV15 to TRBJ2-5, with TRBD1 matching 7 bases. The CDR3 spans 15 residues. CDR1 LNHNV and CDR2 YYDKDF come from the germline V gene (reference sequence). J lost 3 bases, V lost 5 bases, and 9 bases had no gene match. The CDR3 is CATSSMGTGEETQYF. Here the CDR3 DNA reads TGTGCCACCAGCTCCATGGGCACAGGGGAAGAGACCCAGTACTTC.

The chain carries TRBV4-3 and TRBJ2-2; D is uncertain. The CDR3 consists of 14 residues. Germline CDR1 and CDR2: LGHNA and YSLEER. Trimming left V 0 bases short and J 4 bases short, with 6 bases between. CDR3 DNA: TGCGCCAGCAGCCAAGATGGCGGCACCGGGGAGCTGTTTTTT. As protein: CASSQDGGTGELFF.

In its sample, this clonotype was seen many times. The chain couples TRBV20-1 to TRBJ2-3; 8 bases align to TRBD2. After removal of 7 bases from V and 2 bases from J, the junction contained 5 bases not matched to a gene. The CDR3 extends over 13 amino acids. The germline CDR1 and CDR2 sequences are DFQATT and SNEGSKA (reference sequence). CDR3 nucleotide sequence: TGCAGTGGGGACGGGAGGGCCACAGATACGCAGTATTTT. The encoded protein is CSGDGRATDTQYF.

This clonotype turned up a few times. The V gene is TRBV7-9, the J gene TRBJ2-2; D gene unclear. Between the trimmed V and J ends, which lost 5 bases and 11 bases, there was a span of 15 bases. The CDR3 consists of 13 residues. Per the germline V gene, CDR1 is SEHNR and CDR2 is FQNEAQ (reference sequence). CDR3 in amino acids: CASSPTEDYELFF. The CDR3 nucleotides read TGTGCCAGCAGCCCTACTGAGGATTACGAGCTGTTTTTT.

This clonotype was seen ten or more times. The chain employs TRBV24-1 and TRBJ2-1; 8 bases match TRBD2. The CDR3 loop spans 15 amino acids. In germline, CDR1 is KGHDR, CDR2 SFDVKD. V lost 5 bases to trimming and J lost 5 bases; unmatched junction nucleotides: 7. CDR3: CATSGSGASNNEQFF. The CDR3 region has the DNA TGTGCCACCAGTGGTAGCGGGGCTTCTAACAATGAGCAGTTCTTC.